Following are 27 T cell receptor beta chains from one sample sequenced in a study of blood T cells in healthy people across ages. For the second PCR, which ran for about 6 to 11 cycles, a sample-barcoded 5' primer and a J-beta primer mix were used. TCRdb processed the 5' RACE reads anew with MiXCR; each CDR3 protein has one entry. The table lists around 670,000 distinct CDR3 sequences, about 30% of them singletons. The sample consisted of blood. These receptors all stem from a woman older than 75 in good health.

Many counts were recorded for this clonotype. The chain links TRBV5-1 to TRBJ1-2, with D uncertain. The CDR3 totals 15 residues. With 0 bases removed from V and 0 bases from J, the gap between germline ends came to 9 bases. In germline, CDR1 is SGHRS, CDR2 YFSETQ. The CDR3 DNA reads as TGCGCCAGCAGCTTGGAAGGGTTAGCTAACTATGGCTACACCTTC. It encodes CASSLEGLANYGYTF.

The chain uses TRBV20-1 and TRBJ1-6, with D perhaps TRBD1 (5 bases). The CDR3 runs 12 residues. In germline, CDR1 is DFQATT, CDR2 SNEGSKA (reference sequence). V was cut by 6 bases and J by 10 bases, with 13 bases left in between. The CDR3 spells CSARRVGSPLHF. CDR3 nucleotides: TGCAGTGCCCGCAGGGTCGGCTCACCCCTCCACTTT.

In this sample, this clonotype turned up many times. The chain links TRBV2 to TRBJ2-7; TRBD1 or TRBD2 may be the D gene (6 bases each). V was clipped by 2 bases and J by 3 bases, with 14 bases between them. Germline V CDR1 and CDR2: SNHLY, FYNNEI. CDR3 length: 15 residues. The CDR3 nucleotides read TGTGCCAGCAGTGAATCATCCGGGGGCAGCTACGAGCAGTACTTC. This codes for CASSESSGGSYEQYF.

This chain uses TRBV7-2 with TRBJ2-6, with unresolved D. Germline CDR1 reads SGHTA; CDR2 reads FQGNSA. Deletions cut 1 base from V and 4 bases from J, with 8 bases between. This CDR3 is 15 amino acids long. Here the CDR3 DNA reads TGTGCCAGCAGCTTAGAACATGTCGGGGCCAACGTCCTGACTTTC. This translates into CASSLEHVGANVLTF. The full variable domain, completed using reference TRBV7-2 and TRBJ2-6, is GAGVSQSPSNKVTEKGKDVELRCDPISGHTALYWYRQSLGQGLEFLIYFQGNSAPDKSGLPSDRFSAERTGGSVSTLTIQRTQQEDSAVYLCASSLEHVGANVLTFGAGSRLTVL.

This chain links TRBV20-1 with TRBJ2-3; 10 nucleotides match TRBD2. The trim removed 3 bases at V and 1 base at J, leaving 7 bases unmatched. The CDR3 sequence is 16 residues long. Germline V gives CDR1 DFQATT, CDR2 SNEGSKA (reference sequence). Here the CDR3 DNA reads TGCAGTGCTAGTACTAGCGGGGCCGGGGGCACAGATACGCAGTATTTT. Its translation is CSASTSGAGGTDTQYF.

This clonotype has ten or more counts. The V and J genes are TRBV30 and TRBJ2-7; perhaps TRBD1 as D (5 bases). CDR3 length equals 13 residues. Trimming took 8 bases from V and 2 from J, leaving 16 bases between them. Per the germline V gene, CDR1 is GTSNPN and CDR2 is SVGIG (reference sequence). This CDR3 reads CAGDQGQPYEQYF. The CDR3, as DNA: TGTGCCGGTGATCAGGGTCAGCCCTACGAGCAGTACTTC.

Of note for this clonotype: Being one base from a much bigger clone, this may be a read error. The chain combines TRBV6-5 with TRBJ1-5; no clear D gene. V lost 5 bases and J 3 bases, leaving 5 bases between the germline ends. Germline V gene lookup returns CDR1 MNHEY and CDR2 SVGAGI. This CDR3 has 12 amino acids. The CDR3 protein is CASSNPNQPQHF. As DNA, the CDR3 is TGTGCCAGCAGTAACCCCAATCAGCCCCAGCATTTT.

The V and J genes are TRBV7-9 and TRBJ2-1; the match to TRBD2 covers 10 bases. This CDR3 region has 16 residues. Germline-derived CDR1 and CDR2 are SEHNR and FQNEAQ (reference sequence). The V and J ends lost 4 bases and 5 bases, in that order; junction bases with no gene match: 8. CDR3 protein: CASSWRSGGGNNEQFF. CDR3 nucleotide sequence: TGTGCCAGCAGCTGGCGAAGCGGGGGGGGAAACAATGAGCAGTTCTTC.

This clonotype was found many times. J is TRBJ2-7 and V is TRBV28, with 9 positions matching TRBD1. Unmatched junction bases numbered 11, after V lost 9 bases and J lost 5 bases. Germline loops: CDR1 MDHEN, CDR2 SYDVKM. This CDR3 is 14 amino acids long. CDR3 nucleotides: TGTGCCAGTCGGCCGGGACAGGGAAGGGACGAGCAGTACTTC. It yields the protein CASRPGQGRDEQYF.

V usage is TRBV21-1 and J usage is TRBJ2-3; the table gives TRBD1 as D, unverified against the DNA. TRBV21-1 has pseudogene status. CDR3 length: 16 residues. The CDR3 DNA reads TGTGCCAGCATCCTAAACCCCGGGGGGGTCACAGATACGCAGTATTTT. Residues: CASILNPGGVTDTQYF.

This clonotype was seen at least ten times. The rearrangement uses TRBV7-9 and TRBJ2-4; D remains ambiguous. The CDR3 has 13 residues. V lost 0 bases to trimming and J lost 5 bases, with 5 bases between them. CDR1 and CDR2 from the germline V gene are SEHNR and FQNEAQ (reference sequence). In DNA form, the CDR3 reads TGTGCCAGCAGCTTAGCACTGGAAAACATTCAGTACTTC. Translated: CASSLALENIQYF.

This clonotype came up many times. This chain uses TRBV5-1 with TRBJ2-2, with a possible D match to TRBD1 (6 bases). CDR3 length: 14 amino acids. Looked up from germline, CDR1 is SGHRS and CDR2 is YFSETQ. The V end was cut by 4 bases, the J end by 6 bases, with 13 bases between. The CDR3 region is CASSPDSVPGELFF. CDR3 in DNA: TGCGCCAGCAGCCCGGACAGTGTTCCCGGGGAGCTGTTTTTT.

This clonotype was seen repeatedly, ten times or more. This sequence joins TRBV20-1 and TRBJ2-3; possible D gene TRBD2, 6 bases. Germline loops: CDR1 DFQATT, CDR2 SNEGSKA (reference sequence). The V end lost 0 bases, the J end lost 3 bases, and 16 bases lay between the germline ends. The CDR3 is 16 amino acids. This CDR3 reads CSARENRALATDTQYF. For the CDR3, the DNA is TGCAGTGCTAGAGAGAATCGGGCCCTAGCGACAGATACGCAGTATTTT.

CDR3 sequence: CASSFEGTGDEKLFF. The DNA for the CDR3 is TGTGCCAGCAGTTTTGAAGGGACAGGGGACGAAAAACTGTTTTTT. The chain has TRBV12-3 or TRBV12-4 and TRBJ1-4, with 10 bases aligning to TRBD1. The V and J ends lost 3 bases and 8 bases, in that order; junction bases with no gene match: 6. CDR3 length: 15 residues.

This clonotype was found many times. V is TRBV28 and J is TRBJ2-5; the D is unclear. The CDR3 covers 13 residues. CDR1 is MDHEN, CDR2 SYDVKM, per germline. The V end lost 8 bases, the J end lost 5 bases, and 15 bases lay between the germline ends. CDR3 DNA sequence: TGTGCCAGCGCCGGGCCACGCGAGGAGACCCAGTACTTC. This codes for CASAGPREETQYF.

Many counts were recorded for this clonotype. CDR3 region: CASGPYNSPLHF. CDR3 coding DNA: TGTGCCAGTGGGCCCTATAATTCACCCCTCCACTTT. The chain recombines TRBV6-5 with TRBJ1-6, with D hard to call. CDR3 length equals 12 residues. Germline CDR1 and CDR2: MNHEY and SVGAGI. V shed 9 bases and J shed 2 bases, with 5 bases lying between them.

The chain uses TRBV20-1 and TRBJ2-2; either TRBD1 or TRBD2 may supply D (5 bases each). The V end was cut by 3 bases, the J end by 0 bases, with 20 bases between. The CDR3 consists of 18 residues. Germline CDR1 reads DFQATT; CDR2 reads SNEGSKA (reference sequence). The CDR3 DNA is TGCAGTGCTAGGACTTGGGGGTCCCCCCCGTCGAACACCGGGGAGCTGTTTTTT. Translated: CSARTWGSPPSNTGELFF.

In this sample, this clonotype turned up once. A read error is possible here, since a much larger clone lies one base away. The rearrangement uses TRBV28 and TRBJ1-2; D gene ambiguous. The germline V gene encodes CDR1 MDHEN and CDR2 SYDVKM. The CDR3 loop spans 14 amino acids. The CDR3 DNA sequence: TGTGCCTGCAGTCCTCGGCAGAGGAACTATGGCTACACCTTC. Its protein product is CACSPRQRNYGYTF.

This clonotype has at least ten counts. The rearrangement joins TRBV20-1 to TRBJ2-5, with D uncertain. The V end was cut by 2 bases, the J end by 5 bases, with 6 bases between. Germline CDR1 DFQATT, CDR2 SNEGSKA (reference sequence). This CDR3 contains 11 residues. In nucleotides, the CDR3 is TGCAGTGCTAGACCCGAGGAGACCCAGTACTTC. Translating gives CSARPEETQYF.

Remarks on this clonotype: This could be a read error, since a much larger clone is one nucleotide away. V is TRBV7-2 and J is TRBJ2-7; 7 bases map to TRBD2. Germline assignment: CDR1 SGHTA and CDR2 FQGNSA. The CDR3 covers 12 residues. V trimming: 4 bases; J trimming: 7 bases; junction bases outside the gene matches: 4. The CDR3 region is CASSSLAGEQYF. The CDR3 bases are TGTGCCAGCAGCTCATTAGCGGGTGAGCAGTACTTC.

Details on this clonotype: A much larger clone differs by one base, so this may be a read error. The rearrangement links TRBV7-9 to TRBJ2-5, with 10 bases matching TRBD1. V shed 4 bases, J shed 7 bases, and the junction held 9 bases outside the gene matches. From germline, CDR1 is SEHNR and CDR2 FQNEAQ (reference sequence). The CDR3 sequence is 15 residues long. Here the CDR3 reads CASSSDRGREGTQYF. CDR3 nucleotide sequence: TGTGCCAGCAGCTCTGACAGGGGGCGCGAGGGGACCCAGTACTTC.

The chain carries TRBV19 and TRBJ2-1; D unresolved. CDR1 LNHDA and CDR2 SQIVND come from the germline V gene (reference sequence). The CDR3 has 14 amino acids. Trimming took off 3 bases at V and 4 bases at J, with 10 bases between the two ends. The CDR3 sequence: CASSIFKQYNEQFF. DNA for the CDR3: TGTGCCAGTAGTATCTTCAAACAGTACAATGAGCAGTTCTTC. The complete variable domain, with remaining parts taken from reference TRBV19 and TRBJ2-1, reads DGGITQSPKYLFRKEGQNVTLSCEQNLNHDAMYWYRQDPGQGLRLIYYSQIVNDFQKGDIAEGYSVSREKKESFPLTVTSAQKNPTAFYLCASSIFKQYNEQFFGPGTRLTVL.

In its sample, this clonotype was seen many times. This chain joins TRBV5-1 and TRBJ2-3; D is unclear. The ends were cut back, 0 bases at V and 0 bases at J, with 8 bases in the middle. This CDR3 is 15 amino acids long. Germline-derived CDR1 and CDR2 are SGHRS and YFSETQ. CDR3 bases: TGCGCCAGCAGCTTGGAAAGGCTGAGCACAGATACGCAGTATTTT. This sequence encodes CASSLERLSTDTQYF. The variable domain in full, with the rest retrieved from reference TRBV5-1 and TRBJ2-3, is KAGVTQTPRYLIKTRGQQVTLSCSPISGHRSVSWYQQTPGQGLQFLFEYFSETQRNKGNFPGRFSGRQFSNSRSEMNVSTLELGDSALYLCASSLERLSTDTQYFGPGTRLTVL.

CDR3: CATRTGDHGYTF. In DNA, the CDR3 is TGTGCCACACGGACAGGGGATCATGGCTACACCTTC. The genes are TRBV28 and TRBJ1-2, with 9 positions matching TRBD1. Trimming took 10 bases from V and 6 from J; bases not matched to a gene: 6. The CDR3 totals 12 residues. Germline CDR1 MDHEN, CDR2 SYDVKM.

This clonotype was recorded a few times. The chain uses TRBV15 and TRBJ1-1; tentatively, D is TRBD1 (5 bases). V lost 0 bases, J lost 4 bases, and 18 bases lay in between. Germline CDR1 LNHNV, CDR2 YYDKDF (reference sequence). The CDR3 extends over 17 amino acids. CDR3 DNA: TGTGCCACCAGCAGAGACTTTTGGCAGGGAGCGGGCACTGAAGCTTTCTTT. Protein: CATSRDFWQGAGTEAFF.

In this sample, this clonotype turned up many times. This clone may be a read error of a much larger clone one base away. The chain employs TRBV5-1 and TRBJ2-7; the match to TRBD1 covers 8 bases. The CDR3 has 15 residues. The J segment lost 3 bases and the V segment lost 4 bases, leaving 9 bases of the junction unmatched. From germline, CDR1 is SGHRS and CDR2 YFSETQ. The CDR3, as DNA: TGCGCCAGCAGCCCCGGGACAGGAACCTGCTACGAGCAGTACTTC. Translation gives CASSPGTGTCYEQYF.

Remarks on this clonotype: A much larger clonotype is one base distant, so this may be a read error. The CDR3 DNA reads TGTGCCAGCAGTGGGGACGGGGGGTCGACAGATACGCAGTATTTT. The encoded protein is CASSGDGGSTDTQYF. J is TRBJ2-3 and V is TRBV2, with 7 nucleotides matching TRBD2. CDR1 is SNHLY, CDR2 FYNNEI, per germline. The CDR3 runs to 15 residues. V lost 4 bases to trimming and J lost 3 bases; unmatched junction nucleotides: 7. Filled out from reference TRBV2 and TRBJ2-3, the complete variable domain reads EPEVTQTPSHQVTQMGQEVILRCVPISNHLYFYWYRQILGQKVEFLVSFYNNEISEKSEIFDDQFSVERPDGSNFTLKIRSTKLEDSAMYFCASSGDGGSTDTQYFGPGTRLTVL.